This record concerns one T cell receptor (beta chain) sequence. No antigen is known for it. This sample is drawn from a study of CD8 T cells in Susac syndrome. Findings and caveats of the study: The study admitted that it had a relatively small number of individuals in its TCR sequencing and HLA analysis.

Random hexamers were used to reverse transcribe the RNA input (roughly 0.5 to 1 ug). Each CDR3 protein is one row after TCRdb ran MiXCR on the immunoSEQ multiplex PCR reads. The sample records approximately 150,000 distinct CDR3 sequences, 85% to 95% being singletons. The sample taken for sequencing was CD4+ T cells from PBMCs. The TCR was taken from a human donor with multiple sclerosis.

CDR3 sequence (DNA): TGTGCCAGCAGACTCGGGACCAAAAACATTCAGTACTTC. This codes for CASRLGTKNIQYF. The chain is built from TRBV12-3 or TRBV12-4 and TRBJ2-4, with a possible D match to TRBD2 (5 bases). V was pared by 6 bases and J by 2 bases, with 8 bases between. The CDR3 consists of 13 residues.